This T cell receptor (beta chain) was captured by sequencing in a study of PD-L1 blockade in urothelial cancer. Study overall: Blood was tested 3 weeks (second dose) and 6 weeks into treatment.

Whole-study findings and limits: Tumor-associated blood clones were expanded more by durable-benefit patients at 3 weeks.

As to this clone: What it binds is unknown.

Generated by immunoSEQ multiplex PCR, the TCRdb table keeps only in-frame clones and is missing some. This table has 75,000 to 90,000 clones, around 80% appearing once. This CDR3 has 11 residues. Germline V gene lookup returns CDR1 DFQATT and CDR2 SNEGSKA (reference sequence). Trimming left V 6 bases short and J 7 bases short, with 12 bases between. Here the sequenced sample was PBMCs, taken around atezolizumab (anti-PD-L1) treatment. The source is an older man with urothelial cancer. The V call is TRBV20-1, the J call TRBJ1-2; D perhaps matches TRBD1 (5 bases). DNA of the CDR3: TGCAGTGCAGCCAGGGTGCTTGGCTACACCTTC. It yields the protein CSAARVLGYTF.